This T cell receptor (beta chain) was found in a study of blood T cell repertoires in COVID-19. Study information: COVID-19 samples from acute and convalescent phases originated in the United States, Italy and Spain. The analysed material was cDNA or gDNA that came from T cells, B-cell-depleted T cells, or PBMCs.

The V gene end was trimmed by 0 bases and the J gene end by 0 bases; junction bases not matched to a gene: 7. CDR3 length: 17 residues. Germline CDR1 and CDR2: LNHDA and SQIVND (reference sequence). As handled by the study authors: From reference gene primer amplification, estimates of nucleated cell counts were derived. Profiled with immunoSEQ multiplex PCR; TCRdb holds only in-frame clones, not every one. V, J and clone size derive from that table, while D and trimming were established from the DNA sequence. The table shows roughly 250,000 clones, with about 88% occurring only once. The specimen was peripheral blood. The receptor was isolated from a woman aged 40 to 50 who had recovered from COVID-19. V is TRBV19 and J is TRBJ2-7; 8 nucleotides align to TRBD2. CDR3: CASSIDSRAGASYEQYF. CDR3 DNA sequence: TGTGCCAGTAGTATAGATTCTCGAGCGGGGGCCTCCTACGAGCAGTACTTC.